The rows below give T cell receptor beta chains drawn from one sample of a study of blood T cells in healthy people across ages. TCRdb independently ran MiXCR on the 5' RACE reads; one entry per CDR3 protein. This sample yields more than 750,000 distinct CDR3 sequences, of which roughly 29% are seen a single time; roughly a tenth belongs to the top ten. The same data also went into a second study, on T cells of mothers and their children.

Source material: blood. These receptors were obtained from a middle-aged woman in good health. The CDR3 runs from the conserved cysteine through the conserved F or W. D genes are given only for firm matches. Clone size is not always given. Where it is, it says once, few, many or a class for expanded clones.

j_call	clone_size	d_call	v_call	cdr3_aa	cdr3_nt
TRBJ2-1	many	-	TRBV20-1	CSATTGNNEQFF	TGCAGTGCTACTACAGGAAACAATGAGCAGTTCTTC
TRBJ2-1	-	TRBD1	TRBV5-5	CASSLWDRDEQFF	TGTGCCAGCAGCTTGTGGGACAGGGATGAGCAGTTCTTC
TRBJ2-7	many	-	TRBV27	CASSSTSQVEQYF	TGTGCCAGCAGTTCTACTAGTCAGGTCGAGCAGTACTTC
TRBJ1-1	-	-	TRBV4-1	CASSQQRGIGEAFF	TGCGCCAGCAGCCAGCAAAGGGGTATCGGTGAAGCTTTCTTT
TRBJ2-7	few	TRBD2	TRBV5-1	CASSLMTSGDSEQYF	TGCGCCAGCAGCTTGATGACTAGCGGGGACTCCGAGCAGTACTTC
TRBJ1-2	few	-	TRBV12-3/TRBV12-4	CASSLAGYRWQGGYTF	TGTGCCAGCAGTTTAGCCGGTTATAGGTGGCAGGGTGGCTACACCTTC
TRBJ2-3	many	TRBD2	TRBV29-1	CSALTSYTDTQYF	TGCAGCGCCTTGACTAGCTACACAGATACGCAGTATTTT
TRBJ1-1	many	-	TRBV6-5	CASTQGRMNTEAFF	TGTGCCAGCACCCAGGGACGGATGAACACTGAAGCTTTCTTT
TRBJ1-2	few	TRBD1	TRBV7-2	CASSLGSQGGSGYTF	TGTGCCAGCAGCTTAGGGAGTCAAGGGGGCAGCGGCTACACCTTC
TRBJ1-1	-	TRBD1	TRBV7-2	CAGSLGGPGSGTEAFF	TGTGCCGGCAGCTTAGGGGGCCCCGGGTCGGGCACTGAAGCTTTCTTT
TRBJ2-7	-	TRBD2	TRBV7-9	CASSSVTGTRSEQYF	TGTGCCAGCAGCTCAGTAACCGGGACTAGATCCGAGCAGTACTTC
TRBJ2-5	-	TRBD1	TRBV5-6	CASSPETGGQETQYF	TGTGCCAGCAGCCCTGAGACAGGGGGCCAAGAGACCCAGTACTTC
TRBJ1-6	-	-	TRBV28	CANLGGEGRSSYNSPLHF	TGTGCCAACCTAGGTGGTGAGGGGAGAAGCTCCTATAATTCACCCCTCCACTTT
TRBJ2-7	-	TRBD1	TRBV12-3/TRBV12-4	CASSLSGQGLAEQYF	TGTGCCAGCAGTTTATCCGGACAGGGACTGGCCGAGCAGTACTTC
TRBJ1-1	few	-	TRBV12-3/TRBV12-4	CASSRSGVNTEAFF	TGTGCCAGCAGCCGATCGGGGGTGAACACTGAAGCTTTCTTT
TRBJ1-6	-	TRBD1	TRBV27	CASSPDRADSPLHF	TGTGCCAGCAGTCCGGACAGGGCAGATTCACCCCTCCACTTT
TRBJ2-3	-	-	TRBV12-3/TRBV12-4	CASSLYYISRDTQYF	TGTGCCAGCAGTTTATATTACATATCCAGGGATACGCAGTATTTT
TRBJ2-7	few	-	TRBV29-1	CSVNLTATYEQYF	TGCAGCGTGAATCTCACAGCTACCTACGAGCAGTACTTC
TRBJ1-5	-	TRBD1	TRBV10-2	CASSDDRGGQPQHF	TGCGCCAGCAGTGATGACAGGGGCGGGCAGCCCCAGCATTTT
TRBJ2-1	few	-	TRBV18	CASSPWDGETQFF	TGTGCCAGCTCACCGTGGGATGGGGAGACCCAGTTCTTC
TRBJ2-1	-	-	TRBV27	CASSLSGAPGSNEQFF	TGTGCCAGCAGTTTATCGGGGGCTCCCGGATCCAATGAGCAGTTCTTC
TRBJ2-7	many	-	TRBV28	CASRRGSLPYEQYF	TGTGCCAGCAGGCGGGGCAGCCTTCCCTACGAGCAGTACTTC
TRBJ1-1	few	-	TRBV7-8	CASSLPSTGKPEAFF	TGTGCCAGCAGCTTACCATCTACAGGGAAGCCTGAAGCTTTCTTT
TRBJ1-5	-	TRBD1	TRBV19	CASSIGQAAVQPQHF	TGTGCCAGTAGCATAGGACAGGCAGCAGTCCAGCCCCAGCATTTT
TRBJ2-1	many	-	TRBV28	CASRGPAAGNEQFF	TGTGCCAGCAGGGGACCCGCGGCTGGCAATGAGCAGTTCTTC
TRBJ2-7	few	-	TRBV24-1	CATSDGTVAYNEQYF	TGTGCCACCAGTGATGGGACCGTCGCATACAATGAGCAGTACTTC
TRBJ2-6	-	-	TRBV5-5	CASSLPDNVPTF	TGTGCCAGCAGCTTGCCCGACAACGTCCCGACTTTC
TRBJ2-7	-	-	TRBV15	CATSASGKLGYEQYF	TGTGCCACCAGCGCTTCCGGGAAATTGGGGTACGAGCAGTACTTC
TRBJ2-3	-	-	TRBV9	CASSVGDWPVDTDTQYF	TGTGCCAGCAGCGTAGGAGATTGGCCGGTAGATACAGATACGCAGTATTTT
TRBJ2-3	many	TRBD2	TRBV20-1	CSARPSGGTDTQYF	TGCAGTGCTAGACCTAGCGGGGGCACAGATACGCAGTATTTT
TRBJ1-5	many	TRBD1	TRBV12-3/TRBV12-4	CASSSGTVNQPQHF	TGTGCCAGCAGTTCCGGGACAGTTAATCAGCCCCAGCATTTT
TRBJ2-2	-	TRBD1	TRBV4-3	CASSQDNTGEQFF	TGCGCCAGCAGCCAAGACAACACAGGGGAGCAGTTTTTT
TRBJ2-5	many	-	TRBV12-3/TRBV12-4	CASSKRTAQETQYF	TGTGCCAGCAGTAAAAGGACAGCTCAAGAGACCCAGTACTTC
TRBJ2-1	-	-	TRBV7-9	CASSAPSSHEQFF	TGTGCCAGCAGCGCCCCAAGTAGCCATGAGCAGTTCTTC
TRBJ2-1	-	TRBD1	TRBV24-1	CATSPPTGDNERFF	TGTGCCACCAGCCCCCCGACAGGGGACAATGAGCGGTTCTTC
TRBJ2-1	-	TRBD1	TRBV7-9	CASSPDRGFEQFF	TGTGCCAGCAGCCCAGACAGGGGGTTCGAGCAGTTCTTC
TRBJ2-5	-	-	TRBV4-1	CASIQDAADRETQYF	TGCGCCAGCATCCAAGATGCGGCCGATAGGGAGACCCAGTACTTC
TRBJ2-3	few	-	TRBV12-3/TRBV12-4	CASKVGGLDRDTQYF	TGTGCCAGCAAGGTGGGGGGATTGGATAGAGATACGCAGTATTTT
TRBJ1-1	few	-	TRBV7-8	CASSLASGIEAFF	TGTGCCAGCAGCTTAGCTTCGGGGATTGAAGCTTTCTTT
TRBJ2-1	-	TRBD2	TRBV9	CASSELLAGGPNEQFF	TGTGCCAGCAGCGAGCTTCTAGCGGGGGGGCCCAATGAGCAGTTCTTC
TRBJ2-7	-	TRBD2	TRBV7-6	CASSLETSGGSYEQYF	TGTGCCAGCAGCTTAGAGACTAGCGGGGGCTCCTACGAGCAGTACTTC
TRBJ1-2	few	-	TRBV20-1	CSAREYGGEEGYTF	TGCAGTGCTAGAGAGTACGGGGGGGAGGAAGGCTACACCTTC
TRBJ2-1	few	TRBD1	TRBV4-3	CASSQDRSGNRGVNEQFF	TGCGCCAGCAGCCAAGATAGGTCGGGGAACAGGGGGGTAAATGAGCAGTTCTTC
TRBJ2-5	few	-	TRBV19	CASSPRPGQRGGETQYF	TGTGCCAGTAGTCCCCGACCGGGACAACGAGGCGGAGAGACCCAGTACTTC
TRBJ2-1	many	TRBD1	TRBV7-2	CASSFDRGSYNEQFF	TGTGCCAGCAGCTTTGACAGGGGCTCCTACAATGAGCAGTTCTTC
TRBJ2-5	-	TRBD1	TRBV15	CATSRDGDSKETQYF	TGTGCCACCAGCAGAGATGGGGACAGTAAAGAGACCCAGTACTTC
TRBJ2-6	-	-	TRBV6-5	CASSYQRGTRAGANVLTF	TGTGCCAGCAGTTACCAGAGAGGGACGAGGGCAGGGGCCAACGTCCTGACTTTC
TRBJ2-5	many	-	TRBV7-9	CASRAGGETQYF	TGTGCCAGCAGGGCTGGTGGGGAGACCCAGTACTTC